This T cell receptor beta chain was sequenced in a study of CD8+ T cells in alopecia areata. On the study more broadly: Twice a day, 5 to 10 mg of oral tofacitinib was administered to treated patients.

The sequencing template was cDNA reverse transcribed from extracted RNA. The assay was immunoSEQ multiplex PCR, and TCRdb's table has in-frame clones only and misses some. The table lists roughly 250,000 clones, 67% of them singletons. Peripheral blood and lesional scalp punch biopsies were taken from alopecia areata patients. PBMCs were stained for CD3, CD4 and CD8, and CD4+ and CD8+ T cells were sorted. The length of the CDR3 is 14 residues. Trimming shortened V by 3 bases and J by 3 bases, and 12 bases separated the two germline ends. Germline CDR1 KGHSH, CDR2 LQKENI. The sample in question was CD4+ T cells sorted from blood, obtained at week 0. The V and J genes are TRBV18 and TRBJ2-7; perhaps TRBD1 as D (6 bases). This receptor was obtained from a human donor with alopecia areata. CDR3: CASSPAGESYEQYF. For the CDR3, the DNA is TGTGCCAGCTCACCGGCAGGGGAGAGCTACGAGCAGTACTTC. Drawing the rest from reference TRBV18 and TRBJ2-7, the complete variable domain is NAGVMQNPRHLVRRRGQEARLRCSPMKGHSHVYWYRQLPEEGLKFMVYLQKENIIDESGMPKERFSAEFPKEGPSILRIQQVVRGDSAAYFCASSPAGESYEQYFGPGTRLTVT.